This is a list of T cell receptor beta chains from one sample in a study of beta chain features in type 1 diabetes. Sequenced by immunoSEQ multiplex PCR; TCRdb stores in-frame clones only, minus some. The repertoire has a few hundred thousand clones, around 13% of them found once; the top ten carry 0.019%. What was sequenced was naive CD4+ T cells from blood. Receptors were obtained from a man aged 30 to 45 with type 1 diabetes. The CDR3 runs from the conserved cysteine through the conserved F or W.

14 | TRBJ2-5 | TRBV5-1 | CASSLGQGVETQYF
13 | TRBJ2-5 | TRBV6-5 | CASENMPGETQYF
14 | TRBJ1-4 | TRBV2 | CASRIRETNEKLFF
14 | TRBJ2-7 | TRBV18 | CASSGAGRSYEQYF
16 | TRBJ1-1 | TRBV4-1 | CASSQVPDRLNTEAFF
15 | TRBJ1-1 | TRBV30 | CAWSSTRGGATEAFF
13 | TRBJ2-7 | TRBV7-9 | CASSKTTSYEQYF
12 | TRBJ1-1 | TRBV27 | CASSSSHTEAFF
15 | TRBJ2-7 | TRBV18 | CASSPTSGSSYEQYF
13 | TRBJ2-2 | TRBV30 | CAWSVQGAGELFF
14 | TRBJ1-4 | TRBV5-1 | CASSSTGQGEKLFF
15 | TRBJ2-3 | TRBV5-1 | CASSPGEGLIDTQYF
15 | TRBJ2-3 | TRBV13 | CASSGSRENTDTQYF
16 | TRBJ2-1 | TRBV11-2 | CASSRPAGSSYNEQFF
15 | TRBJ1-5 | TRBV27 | CASSLDRVANQPQHF
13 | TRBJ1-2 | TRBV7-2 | CASSSRRDLGYTF
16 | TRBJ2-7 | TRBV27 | CASSYMGTRDTYEQYF
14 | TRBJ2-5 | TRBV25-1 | CASSSLQVQETQYF
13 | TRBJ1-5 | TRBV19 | CASRDRGDQPQHF
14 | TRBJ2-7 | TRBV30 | CAWIRTGTKYEQYF
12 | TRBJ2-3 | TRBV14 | CASSGGGDTQYF
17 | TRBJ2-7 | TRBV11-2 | CASSFSPGTGPGSEQYF
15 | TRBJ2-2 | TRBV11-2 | CASSFAGTATGELFF
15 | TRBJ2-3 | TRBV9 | CASSVGSGFTDTQYF
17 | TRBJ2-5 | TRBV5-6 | CASSLGPSRNRQETQYF
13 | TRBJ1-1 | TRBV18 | CASSPRGRTEAFF
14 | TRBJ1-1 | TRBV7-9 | CASSPPGHVVEAFF
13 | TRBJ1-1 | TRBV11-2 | CASSPGIGTEAFF
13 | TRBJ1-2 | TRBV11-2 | CASSLGSYYGYTF
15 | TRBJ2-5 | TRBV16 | CASSQSDRRKETQYF
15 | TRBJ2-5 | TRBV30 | CAWSVRGRDQETQYF
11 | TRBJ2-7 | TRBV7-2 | CASSSTYEQYF
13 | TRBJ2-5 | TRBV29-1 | CSVGFRLQETQYF
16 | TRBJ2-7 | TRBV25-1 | CASSEYSTGRMYEQYF
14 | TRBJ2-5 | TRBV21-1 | CASSKGLARETQYF
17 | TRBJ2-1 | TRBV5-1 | CASFPTVVREGGNEQFF
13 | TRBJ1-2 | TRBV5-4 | CASSRDRDYGYTF
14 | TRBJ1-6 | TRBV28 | CASSFPGDNSPLHF
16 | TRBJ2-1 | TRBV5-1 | CASSLVGELANNEQFF
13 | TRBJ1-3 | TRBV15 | CATSVGDGNTIYF
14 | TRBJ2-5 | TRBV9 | CASTPIPSRGTQYF
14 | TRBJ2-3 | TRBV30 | CAWSVRRHTDTQYF
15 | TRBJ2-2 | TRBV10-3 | CAISRQGAEAGELFF
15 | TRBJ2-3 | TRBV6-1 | CASSEGAGGTDTQYF